This TCR beta chain was sequenced during a study of T cell changes during pregnancy in multiple sclerosis. CDR1 SGHDT and CDR2 YYEEEE come from the germline V gene. The trim removed 0 bases at V and 9 bases at J, leaving 4 bases unmatched. This CDR3 spans 15 amino acids. Measured with immunoSEQ multiplex PCR; TCRdb has only the in-frame clones, and not every one. The repertoire consists of tens of thousands of clones, with approximately 90% occurring once and the leading ten covering around 1.8%. The chain recombines TRBV5-6 with TRBJ1-6; TRBD1 matches 9 bases. The clonotype originates from a female donor in good health, enrolled as a control in a pregnancy study. Sequencing used peripheral blood, obtained in the first trimester of pregnancy. The CDR3 loop reads CASSLDRDRASPLHF. The DNA for the CDR3 is TGTGCCAGCAGCTTGGACCGGGACAGGGCTTCACCCCTCCACTTT.